The rows below give T cell receptor beta chains drawn from one sample of a study of cytomegalovirus exposure and HLA in healthy donors. Profiled with immunoSEQ multiplex PCR; TCRdb holds only in-frame clones, not every one. The repertoire holds about 170,000 clones, with 75% to 85% as singletons. Sequencing used PBMCs. Receptors originate from a girl between 2 and 10 years old in good health and CMV-seropositive. CDR3s include the opening cysteine and the closing phenylalanine or tryptophan. The order of the fields is V gene, clone size, CDR3 protein. Size values are once, few and many counts, or a class for expanded clones, and some rows have none.

TRBV5-1	NA	CASTVGTGPYEQYF
TRBV29-1	NA	CSVRTGANYGYTF
TRBV28	few	CASSFRETQYF
TRBV4-1	NA	CASSSYRDRGEHEQYF
TRBV5-6	NA	CASSLGREEAFF
TRBV7-3	NA	CASSLIPGSGTDTQYF
TRBV10-2	once	CASSESTRKNNEQFF
TRBV6-1	many	CASSELAGGYNEQFF
TRBV10-3	NA	CAIGAGSHYEQYF
TRBV28	NA	CASRDRGLGGNTIYF
TRBV5-1	NA	CASSLEGVAYEQYF
TRBV7-9	NA	CASSLAFLPGPEETQYF
TRBV12-5	NA	CASGFETENTEAFF
TRBV6-1	NA	CASGGDTGELFF
TRBV5-1	NA	CASSFGQGIGGNTIYF
TRBV30	few	CAWSRGQGVNTIYF
TRBV6-5	NA	CASSYSAAGLVFEAFF
TRBV10-3	once	CAISAPTSGRAYNEQFF
TRBV9	once	CASSPGTGAYMNTEAFF
TRBV6-1	few	CASSWGVAGEWEQYF
TRBV6-1	NA	CASNHAVTDTQYF
TRBV30	NA	CAWSVGQGALGNQPQHF
TRBV30	NA	CAWSVGSGIYNEQFF
TRBV5-1	NA	CASSLLGQGNQPQHF
TRBV4-1	NA	CASSQDLARVDTEAFF
TRBV30	NA	CAWSVGGATQPQHF
TRBV28	once	CASSGQGPTEAFF
TRBV5-1	NA	CASGQGWYQETQYF
TRBV7-9	NA	CASSPGQGEEKLFF
TRBV28	NA	CASSPGTGAFGTDTQYF
TRBV29-1	NA	CSVVWVSEGAPNEKLFF
TRBV28	NA	CASSLSPGLAGGPVDEQFF
TRBV6-1	NA	CASRDRGRETQYF
TRBV6-1	NA	CASSDRGGVNTEAFF
TRBV10-3	once	CAISERTMLDTIYF
TRBV5-1	NA	CASSLGLTQYF
TRBV30	NA	CAWSFQTGFYEQYF
TRBV7-9	NA	CASSWRGLPYNEQFF
TRBV27	once	CASSDRGVTLGLETQYF
TRBV5-1	few	CASSPSGRANTGELFF
TRBV7-2	NA	CASSLVSGGNQPQHF
TRBV6-5	NA	CASSSTGSRTGKLFF
TRBV18	NA	CASSARQGDEKLFF
TRBV30	few	CAWGQGWETQYF
TRBV5-4	NA	CASSLDRAGTQYF
TRBV27	NA	CASSFLMNTEAFF
TRBV7-9	NA	CASSSGMNTEAFF
TRBV19	few	CASRDRGLLHQPQHF
TRBV6-5	NA	CASRTGDGYTF
TRBV30	NA	CAWSAVLKGDIQYF
TRBV10-3	NA	CAISESELAGGHSYEQYF
TRBV4-1	NA	CASGEGSTYEQYF
TRBV6-4	NA	CASSDASGSGTDTQYF
TRBV30	once	CAWSTGRTNEKLFF
TRBV27	NA	CASSLFPRDRTRNTEAFF